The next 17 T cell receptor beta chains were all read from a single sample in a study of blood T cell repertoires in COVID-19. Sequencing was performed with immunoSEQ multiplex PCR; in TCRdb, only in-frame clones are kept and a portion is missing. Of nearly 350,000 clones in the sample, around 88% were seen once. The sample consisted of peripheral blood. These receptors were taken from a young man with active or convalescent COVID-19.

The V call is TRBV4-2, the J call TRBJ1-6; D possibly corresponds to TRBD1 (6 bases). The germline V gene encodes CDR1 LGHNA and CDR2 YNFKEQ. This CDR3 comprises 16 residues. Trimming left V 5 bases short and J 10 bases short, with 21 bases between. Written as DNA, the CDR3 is TGTGCCAGCAGCTCGAAAAAACAGGGATCAGAGTCACCCCTCCACTTT. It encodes CASSSKKQGSESPLHF.

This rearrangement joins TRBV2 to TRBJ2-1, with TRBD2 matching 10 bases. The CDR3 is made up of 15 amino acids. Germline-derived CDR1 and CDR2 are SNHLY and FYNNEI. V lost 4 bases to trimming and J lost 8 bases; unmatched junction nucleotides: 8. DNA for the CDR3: TGTGCCAGCAGTGCGCGGCTAGCGGGAGTCTATGAGCAGTTCTTC. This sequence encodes CASSARLAGVYEQFF. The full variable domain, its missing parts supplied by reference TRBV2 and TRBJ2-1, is EPEVTQTPSHQVTQMGQEVILRCVPISNHLYFYWYRQILGQKVEFLVSFYNNEISEKSEIFDDQFSVERPDGSNFTLKIRSTKLEDSAMYFCASSARLAGVYEQFFGPGTRLTVL.

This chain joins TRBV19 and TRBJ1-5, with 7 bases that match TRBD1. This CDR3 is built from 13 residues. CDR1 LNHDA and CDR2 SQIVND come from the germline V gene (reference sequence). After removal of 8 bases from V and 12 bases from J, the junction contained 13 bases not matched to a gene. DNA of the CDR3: TGTGCCAGTGGGAGACAGGTTCAGGGGGACCAGCATTTT. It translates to CASGRQVQGDQHF.

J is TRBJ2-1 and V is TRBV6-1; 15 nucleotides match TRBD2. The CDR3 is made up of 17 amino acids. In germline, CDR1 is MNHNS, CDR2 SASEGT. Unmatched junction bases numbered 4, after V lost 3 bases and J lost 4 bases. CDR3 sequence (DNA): TGTGCCAGCAGTGAGGGACTAGCGGGAGGTCCTTACAATGAGCAGTTCTTC. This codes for CASSEGLAGGPYNEQFF.

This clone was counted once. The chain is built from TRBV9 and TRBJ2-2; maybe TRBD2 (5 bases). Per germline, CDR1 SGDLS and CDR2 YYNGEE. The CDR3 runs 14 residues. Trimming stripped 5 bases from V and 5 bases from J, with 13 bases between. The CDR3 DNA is TGTGCCAGCAGGAGGGCAGAACGAACCGGGGAGCTGTTTTTT. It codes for CASRRAERTGELFF.

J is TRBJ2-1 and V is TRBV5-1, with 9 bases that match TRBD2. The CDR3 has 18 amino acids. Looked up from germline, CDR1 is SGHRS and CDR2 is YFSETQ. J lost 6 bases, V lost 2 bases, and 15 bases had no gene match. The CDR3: CASSFVSRPGTSSNEQFF. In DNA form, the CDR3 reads TGCGCCAGCAGCTTCGTCAGTCGACCCGGGACTAGCAGCAATGAGCAGTTCTTC.

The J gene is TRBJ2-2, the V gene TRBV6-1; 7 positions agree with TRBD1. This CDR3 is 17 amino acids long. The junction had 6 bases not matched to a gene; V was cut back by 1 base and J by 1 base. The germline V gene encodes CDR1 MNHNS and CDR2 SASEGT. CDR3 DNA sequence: TGTGCCAGCAGTGAAGGGAGGACAGGACTGAACACCGGGGAGCTGTTTTTT. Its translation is CASSEGRTGLNTGELFF.

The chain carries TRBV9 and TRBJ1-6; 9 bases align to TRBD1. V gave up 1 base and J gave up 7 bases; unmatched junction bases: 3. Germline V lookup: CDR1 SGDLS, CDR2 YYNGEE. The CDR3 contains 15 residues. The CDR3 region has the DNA TGTGCCAGCAGCGTATTGGACAGGGGAAATTCACCCCTCCACTTT. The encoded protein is CASSVLDRGNSPLHF. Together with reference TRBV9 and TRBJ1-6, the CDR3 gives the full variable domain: DSGVTQTPKHLITATGQRVTLRCSPRSGDLSVYWYQQSLDQGLQFLIQYYNGEERAKGNILERFSAQQFPDLHSELNLSSLELGDSALYFCASSVLDRGNSPLHFGNGTRLTVT.

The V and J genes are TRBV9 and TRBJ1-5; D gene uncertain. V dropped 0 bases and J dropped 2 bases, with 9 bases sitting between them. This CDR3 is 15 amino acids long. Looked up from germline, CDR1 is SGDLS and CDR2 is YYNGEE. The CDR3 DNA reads TGTGCCAGCAGCGTAGGCGGGGATGGCAATCAGCCCCAGCATTTT. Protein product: CASSVGGDGNQPQHF.

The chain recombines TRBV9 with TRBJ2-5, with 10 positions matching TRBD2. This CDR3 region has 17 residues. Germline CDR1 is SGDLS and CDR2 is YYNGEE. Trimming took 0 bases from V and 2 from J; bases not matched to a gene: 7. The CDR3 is CASSVALAGAPQETQYF. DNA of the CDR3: TGTGCCAGCAGCGTAGCTCTAGCGGGAGCCCCGCAAGAGACCCAGTACTTC.

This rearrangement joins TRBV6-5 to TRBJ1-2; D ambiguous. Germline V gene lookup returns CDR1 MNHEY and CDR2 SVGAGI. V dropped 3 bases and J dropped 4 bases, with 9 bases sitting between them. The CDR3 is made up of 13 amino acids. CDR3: CASSYKGSYGYTF. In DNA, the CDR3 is TGTGCCAGCAGTTATAAAGGGAGCTATGGCTACACCTTC.

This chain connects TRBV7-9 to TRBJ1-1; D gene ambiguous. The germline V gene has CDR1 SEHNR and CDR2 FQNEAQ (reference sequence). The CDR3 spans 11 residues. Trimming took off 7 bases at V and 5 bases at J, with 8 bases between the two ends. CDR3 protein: CASTYGTEAFF. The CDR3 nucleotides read TGTGCCAGCACCTACGGTACTGAAGCTTTCTTT. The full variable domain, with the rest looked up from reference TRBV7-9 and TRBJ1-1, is DTGVSQNPRHKITKRGQNVTFRCDPISEHNRLYWYRQTLGQGPEFLTYFQNEAQLEKSRLLSDRFSAERPKGSFSTLEIQRTEQGDSAMYLCASTYGTEAFFGQGTRLTVV.

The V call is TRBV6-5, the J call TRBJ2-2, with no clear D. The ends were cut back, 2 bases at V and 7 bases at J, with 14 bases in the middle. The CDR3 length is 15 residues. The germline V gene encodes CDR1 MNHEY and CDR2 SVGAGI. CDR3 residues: CASSYAIVSGGELFF. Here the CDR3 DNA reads TGTGCCAGCAGTTACGCCATCGTGTCGGGCGGGGAGCTGTTTTTT.

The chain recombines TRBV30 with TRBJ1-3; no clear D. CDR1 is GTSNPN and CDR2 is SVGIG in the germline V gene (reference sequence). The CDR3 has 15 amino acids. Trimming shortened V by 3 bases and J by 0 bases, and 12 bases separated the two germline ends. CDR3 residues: CAWSKKRSSGNTIYF. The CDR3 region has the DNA TGTGCCTGGAGCAAGAAGCGCAGCTCTGGAAACACCATATATTTT.

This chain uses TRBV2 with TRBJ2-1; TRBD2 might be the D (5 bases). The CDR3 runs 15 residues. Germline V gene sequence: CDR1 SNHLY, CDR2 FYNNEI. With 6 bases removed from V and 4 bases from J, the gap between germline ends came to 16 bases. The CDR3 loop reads CASSASGRAYNEQFF. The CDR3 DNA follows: TGTGCCAGCAGCGCCAGCGGAAGAGCGTACAATGAGCAGTTCTTC.

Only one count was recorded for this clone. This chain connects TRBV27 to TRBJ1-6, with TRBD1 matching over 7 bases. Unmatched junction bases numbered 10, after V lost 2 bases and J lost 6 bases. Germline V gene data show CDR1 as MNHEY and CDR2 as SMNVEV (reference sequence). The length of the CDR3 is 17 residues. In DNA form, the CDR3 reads TGTGCCAGCAGTTTAAAGGGGGCCCCTAACGTTAATTCACCCCTCCACTTT. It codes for CASSLKGAPNVNSPLHF.

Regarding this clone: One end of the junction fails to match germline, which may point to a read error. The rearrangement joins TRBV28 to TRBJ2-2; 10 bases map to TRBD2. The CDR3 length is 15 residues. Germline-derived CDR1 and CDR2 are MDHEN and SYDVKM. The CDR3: CATPHTSGNPGELFF. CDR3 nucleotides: TGTGCCACCCCCCACACTAGCGGGAACCCCGGGGAGCTGTTTTTT.